This TCR beta chain was obtained from a study of CD8+CD57+ T cells in acquired aplastic anemia. This CDR3 is built from 14 residues. V shed 3 bases and J shed 7 bases, with 16 bases lying between them. CDR1 is SGDLS, CDR2 YYNGEE, per germline. Genomic DNA, the template, was used for profiling of the TCR beta VDJ and CDR3. Each CDR3 protein gets one entry after TCRdb re-called the reads with MiXCR. The sample gives about 110,000 distinct CDR3 sequences, 51% of which show up once; roughly a third is in the top ten. This clonotype was counted many times. The sequence was collected from a human donor in good health, serving as a control. The chain joins TRBV9 to TRBJ1-1; D not resolved. The material sequenced was sorted CD4+, CD8+, or CD8+CD57+ T cells (not recorded which) from PBMCs. CDR3 sequence (DNA): TGTGCCAGCAGCGCGGCCGGGAAAGAGGTTGAAGCTTTCTTT. Translated, it gives CASSAAGKEVEAFF.